The 2 T cell receptor beta chains below come from one sample, sequenced in a study of CD8 T cells in Susac syndrome. When the RNA was reverse transcribed, random hexamers were used with an input of roughly 0.45 to 1 ug. Via MiXCR, TCRdb re-called the immunoSEQ multiplex PCR reads, giving one row per CDR3 protein. This table has approximately 120,000 distinct CDR3 sequences, approximately 95% appearing once. The sample was CD8+ T cells from PBMCs. The source of these receptors is a human donor with multiple sclerosis.

The J gene is TRBJ2-7, the V gene TRBV4-2, with 7 bases aligning to TRBD1. The V gene's germline CDR1 is LGHNA and CDR2 YNFKEQ. V gave up 0 bases and J gave up 1 base; unmatched junction bases: 6. The CDR3 length is 16 residues. In DNA form, the CDR3 reads TGTGCCAGCAGCCAAGATTTCGGACAGGAATCCTACGAGCAGTACTTC. Amino acids: CASSQDFGQESYEQYF.

The chain links TRBV7-8 to TRBJ1-1; D may be TRBD1 (6 bases). CDR1 is SGHVS and CDR2 is FQNEAQ in the germline V gene. V was shortened by 5 bases and J by 0 bases, with 16 bases between the two germline ends. The CDR3 runs 16 residues. In DNA, the CDR3 is TGTGCCAGCAGCCTACAACGGACAGCCATGAACACTGAAGCTTTCTTT. As protein: CASSLQRTAMNTEAFF.